One sample yielded the 11 T cell receptor beta chains listed below, sequenced in a study of CD8 T cells in ankylosing spondylitis (dated by TCRdb to the late 2010s). The library was built by means of 5' RACE. Instrument used: Illumina HiSeq 2500. In TCRdb, the public reads were trimmed at Q25 with fastp and aligned with MiXCR, with productive beta chains retained. Every distinct CDR3 protein forms one entry, paired with its most common genes and DNA. In all, the sample holds 250,000 or so distinct CDR3 sequences, and 20% to 30% of those were seen once. Together, the top ten hold about 0.6% of the sample. What was sequenced was blood, either unsorted or a sorted T cell fraction (not recorded which). Source of these receptors: a male donor with ankylosing spondylitis or in good health (not recorded which).

J is TRBJ2-1 and V is TRBV18; 9 bases map to TRBD2. The ends lost 0 bases at V and 2 bases at J; junction bases unmatched: 2. The CDR3 runs to 16 residues. Germline assignment: CDR1 KGHSH and CDR2 LQKENI. The CDR3 sequence is CASSPPGGGAYNEQFF. In DNA, the CDR3 is TGTGCCAGCTCACCACCCGGCGGGGGGGCCTACAATGAGCAGTTCTTC.

The V gene is TRBV6-5, the J gene TRBJ2-1; TRBD2 agrees at 8 bases. The CDR3 consists of 17 residues. J was trimmed by 8 bases and V by 0 bases; bases with no gene match: 12. Germline V gene data show CDR1 as MNHEY and CDR2 as SVGAGI. This CDR3 reads CASSYSPPGGAVDEQFF. Here the CDR3 DNA reads TGTGCCAGCAGTTACTCTCCCCCCGGGGGGGCCGTTGATGAGCAGTTCTTC.

CDR3 DNA sequence: TGTGCCAGCAGTTCACCCAGAACAGGGGCTGGAGCTTTCTTT. The encoded protein is CASSSPRTGAGAFF. V and J are TRBV7-2 and TRBJ1-1; 7 nucleotides align to TRBD1. V lost 6 bases and J lost 10; bases outside the gene matches: 14. This CDR3 contains 14 residues. Germline CDR1 SGHTA, CDR2 FQGNSA.

This clonotype came up many times. The chain links TRBV29-1 to TRBJ2-5; D may be TRBD2 (7 bases). V was clipped by 4 bases and J by 4 bases, with 19 bases between them. CDR3 length: 15 amino acids. Germline lookup yields CDR1 SQVTM and CDR2 ANQGSEA. CDR3 sequence reads: CSVGSSNREGETQYF. The CDR3 DNA sequence: TGCAGCGTTGGATCATCAAACAGGGAGGGAGAGACCCAGTACTTC.

The chain joins TRBV12-3 or TRBV12-4 to TRBJ2-3; possible D gene TRBD1, 5 bases. The CDR3 covers 15 residues. The ends were cut back, 4 bases at V and 3 bases at J, with 14 bases in the middle. Here the CDR3 reads CASSSGGRVTDTQYF. CDR3 in DNA: TGTGCCAGCAGTTCTGGCGGCAGGGTTACAGATACGCAGTATTTT.

The chain links TRBV3-1 to TRBJ2-5; a possible D gene is TRBD1 (5 bases). The germline V gene encodes CDR1 LGHDT and CDR2 YNNKEL (reference sequence). Between the trimmed V and J ends, which lost 6 bases and 4 bases, there was a span of 12 bases. The CDR3 extends over 13 amino acids. CDR3 amino acids: CASREGVTETQYF. DNA for the CDR3: TGTGCCAGCAGGGAAGGGGTAACAGAGACCCAGTACTTC.

This clonotype has at least ten counts. V gene TRBV5-1 combines with J gene TRBJ2-2, with D possibly being TRBD1 or TRBD2 (5 bases each). The CDR3 sequence is 16 residues long. V was pared by 7 bases and J by 0 bases, with 16 bases between. Per the germline V gene, CDR1 is SGHRS and CDR2 is YFSETQ. The CDR3 DNA reads TGCGCCAGCCATTCTCGAGGGGTCGCGAACACCGGGGAGCTGTTTTTT. It is translated as CASHSRGVANTGELFF.

The table lists this clonotype with many counts. The J gene is TRBJ2-3, the V gene TRBV29-1; perhaps TRBD2 as D (5 bases). Germline CDR1 reads SQVTM; CDR2 reads ANQGSEA. Trimming took off 8 bases at V and 0 bases at J, with 9 bases between the two ends. The CDR3 spans 12 residues. The CDR3 bases are TGCAGCCACGCGGGCAGCACAGATACGCAGTATTTT. This translates into CSHAGSTDTQYF.

This clonotype was detected many times. The CDR3 protein is CSVQGEHGYTF. CDR3 DNA: TGCAGCGTTCAGGGGGAGCATGGCTACACCTTC. The V gene is TRBV29-1, the J gene TRBJ1-2; 7 bases line up with TRBD1. From germline, CDR1 is SQVTM and CDR2 ANQGSEA. CDR3 length equals 11 residues. J lost 6 bases, V lost 5 bases, and 3 bases had no gene match.

This clonotype showed up just a few times. The chain combines TRBV20-1 with TRBJ1-5; TRBD1 is a possible D gene (6 bases). Trimming removed 6 bases at V and 7 bases at J, with 16 bases between. This CDR3 is 13 amino acids long. Germline V gene lookup returns CDR1 DFQATT and CDR2 SNEGSKA (reference sequence). CDR3 nucleotide sequence: TGCAGTGCCGTCGCTAGGGGGAAACAGCCCCAGCATTTT. The encoded protein is CSAVARGKQPQHF.

CDR3: CASSEGYGGNQPQHF. The CDR3 bases are TGTGCCAGCAGTGAAGGGTATGGGGGCAATCAGCCCCAGCATTTT. J is TRBJ1-5 and V is TRBV6-1; D is uncertain. CDR1 MNHNS and CDR2 SASEGT come from the germline V gene. The CDR3 loop spans 15 amino acids. Trimming removed 1 base from V and 2 bases from J, with 9 bases in between.